Each of the 7 T cell receptor beta chains below was sequenced from the same sample in a study of T cell repertoires in breast cancer. The expanded emulsion RT-PCR method captured paired alpha and beta chains from CD8+ T cells. Unpaired genes were suppressed by blocking oligonucleotides during a second nested PCR. MiXCR, applied by TCRdb to the emulsion pairing reads, yields one record per CDR3 protein. The data show about 100 distinct CDR3 sequences, about 16% seen once. Specimen: CD8+ T cells. The origin of the receptors is a pool of human donors with breast cancer or a healthy control (not recorded which).

Comment on this clonotype: The junction shows a germline mismatch at one end, possibly a read error. The chain is built from TRBV7-6 and TRBJ2-5; D is possibly TRBD2 (5 bases). This CDR3 has 12 amino acids. Germline loops: CDR1 SGHVS, CDR2 FNYEAQ. The CDR3 nucleotides are TGTGCCAGCAGCATGACTGGGGAGACCCGGTACTTC. Encoded protein: CASSMTGETRYF.

V is TRBV6-8 and J is TRBJ1-1; D not resolved. V lost 6 bases, J lost 2 bases, and 7 bases lay in between. The CDR3 covers 12 residues. Germline values: CDR1 MNHGY, CDR2 SAAAGT. The CDR3 spells CASSKENTEAFF. The CDR3 DNA reads TGTGCCAGCAGCAAGGAAAACACTGAAGCTTTCTTT.

This clonotype ranks as hyperexpanded. This chain's CDR3 is CASSPRTGYEQYF. DNA of the CDR3: TGTGCCAGCAGCCCCCGGACAGGGTACGAGCAGTACTTC. This chain connects TRBV7-2 to TRBJ2-7, with TRBD1 matching 8 bases. This CDR3 region has 13 residues. Germline lookup yields CDR1 SGHTA and CDR2 FQGNSA. V dropped 5 bases and J dropped 4; count of bases not matched to a gene: 4.

Judged by abundance, this clonotype is hyperexpanded (1% or more). V usage is TRBV7-6 and J usage is TRBJ1-4; D is unclear. With 5 bases removed from V and 3 bases from J, the gap between germline ends came to 10 bases. The CDR3 length is 14 residues. Germline assignment: CDR1 SGHVS and CDR2 FNYEAQ. This CDR3 is CASSALTANEKLFF. The CDR3 nucleotides are TGTGCCAGCAGCGCCCTGACGGCTAATGAAAAACTGTTTTTT.

Relative to its sample, this clonotype is large (0.1 to 1%). A single base separates this from a much larger clone, so it may be a read error. J is TRBJ2-5 and V is TRBV5-5, with unresolved D. Germline-derived CDR1 and CDR2 are SGHKS and YYEKEE (reference sequence). The CDR3 has 11 residues. CDR3 nucleotides: TGTTCCAGCAGCTCGCGGAAAACCCAGTACTTC. Its protein is CSSSSRKTQYF.

In regard to this clonotype: One end of the junction varies from germline; a read error may be responsible. V gene TRBV7-9 combines with J gene TRBJ2-5, with a tentative D call TRBD2 (7 bases). Looked up from germline, CDR1 is SEHNR and CDR2 is FQNEAQ (reference sequence). CDR3 length: 14 residues. This CDR3 reads CASSFEGGKENQYF. CDR3 bases: TGTGCCAGCAGCTTTGAGGGGGGGAAAGAGAACCAGTACTTC.

This clonotype is labeled medium-sized (0.01 to 0.1%). The chain uses TRBV5-6 and TRBJ1-5; D unresolved. V lost 0 bases and J lost 5, with 3 bases in between. CDR1 is SGHDT and CDR2 is YYEEEE in the germline V gene. The CDR3 spans 12 residues. CDR3 amino acids: CASSLGDQPQHF. Here the CDR3 DNA reads TGTGCCAGCAGCTTGGGTGATCAGCCCCAGCATTTT.